The T cell receptor beta chain described here comes from a study of blood T cell repertoires in COVID-19. As handled by the study authors: Reference gene primers were amplified, and this amplification served to estimate nucleated cell counts. Here immunoSEQ multiplex PCR was the method, and the copy in TCRdb shows in-frame clones only, minus some. V, J and clone size are taken as reported in that table, and D and trimming were inferred from the DNA itself. The sample carries 200,000 to 250,000 clones, almost 85% recorded once. Recovered Cohort 3 donors showed two negative PCRs, clearance, or symptom resolution. V dropped 6 bases and J dropped 2 bases, with 17 bases sitting between them. CDR1 SGHTA and CDR2 FQGNSA come from the germline V gene. The CDR3 length is 16 residues.

This rearrangement joins TRBV7-2 to TRBJ2-1; TRBD1 is a possible D gene (6 bases). Sequencing was performed on PBMCs or T cells enriched from blood (not recorded which). This receptor was taken from a man aged 40-49 years who had recovered from COVID-19. Here the CDR3 reads CASSVGGVVPYNEQFF. Here the CDR3 DNA reads TGTGCCAGCAGTGTAGGGGGAGTGGTCCCCTACAATGAGCAGTTCTTC.